Sequencing of this TCR beta chain was carried out in a study of regulatory T cells in long-lasting Graves disease. Time point noted: newly diagnosed GD, antithyroid drugs for less than 3 months. PBMC-extracted RNA yielded the TCR library. Researchers made TCR beta libraries by using iRepertoire HTBI primers and running Arm-PCR on CDR3 regions. TCRdb used MiXCR to reprocess the multiplex PCR reads, holding one entry per CDR3 protein. The table includes hundreds of thousands of distinct CDR3 sequences, under 20% detected once. Germline V gives CDR1 SGHAT, CDR2 FQNNGV. V lost 4 bases and J lost 7; bases outside the gene matches: 3. The CDR3 runs 13 residues. The sample was also linked to a second study, of T cells in Graves' hyperthyroidism and ophthalmopathy.

The chain joins TRBV11-2 to TRBJ2-2, with 7 bases lining up with TRBD1. The receptor was derived from a woman aged 25 to 39 with Graves disease. Here the sequenced sample was peripheral blood mononuclear cells (PBMCs), taken at new diagnosis, from a patient treated with antithyroid drugs. The CDR3 DNA reads as TGTGCCAGCAGCTCCGACAGGGACGGGGAGCTGTTTTTT. Residues: CASSSDRDGELFF.